This entry lists 24 T cell receptor beta chains sequenced from one sample in a study of T cell repertoires in cytomegalovirus infection. TCRdb ran MiXCR on the reads and lists one entry per CDR3 protein. Seen here are around 180,000 distinct CDR3 sequences, over 25% observed once, and the top ten hold just over 30%. The specimen was PBMCs. Every receptor here comes from a human donor in good health (CMV status not recorded). Some clones in this sample may be carry-over from other donors' samples.

The chain uses TRBV7-9 and TRBJ2-1; 7 bases map to TRBD1. Germline V gene sequence: CDR1 SEHNR, CDR2 FQNEAQ (reference sequence). This CDR3 contains 15 residues. J gave up 4 bases and V 3 bases, and 6 bases lay outside the gene matches. The CDR3 spells CASSFLQGIYNEQFF. For the CDR3, the DNA is TGTGCCAGCAGCTTCTTACAGGGGATTTACAATGAGCAGTTCTTC.

The CDR3 spells CASSPLGGATGELFF. Written as DNA, the CDR3 is TGTGCCAGCAGCCCCCTCGGAGGGGCCACCGGGGAGCTGTTTTTT. The chain is built from TRBV5-6 and TRBJ2-2, with D perhaps TRBD2 (6 bases). The germline V gene has CDR1 SGHDT and CDR2 YYEEEE. The V gene lost 4 bases and the J gene lost 4 bases, with 14 bases spanning the gap. The CDR3 contains 15 residues.

The gene calls are TRBV6-2 or TRBV6-3 and TRBJ2-1; TRBD2 matches 12 bases. The CDR3 covers 16 residues. CDR1 is MNHEY and CDR2 is SVGEGT in the germline V gene. The J segment lost 3 bases and the V segment lost 4 bases, leaving 4 bases of the junction unmatched. CDR3 in amino acids: CASSLLAGGFYNEQFF. The CDR3, as DNA: TGTGCCAGCAGTTTACTAGCGGGGGGCTTCTACAATGAGCAGTTCTTC.

This sequence joins TRBV12-3 or TRBV12-4 and TRBJ1-2, with a weak D call TRBD1 (5 bases). The length of the CDR3 is 14 residues. The V gene lost 5 bases and the J gene lost 4 bases, with 14 bases spanning the gap. CDR3 DNA sequence: TGTGCCAGCAGTCTCGGGGGGATCCGCTATGGCTACACCTTC. This sequence encodes CASSLGGIRYGYTF.

A few counts support this clonotype. This sequence joins TRBV19 and TRBJ1-5, with 7 nucleotides matching TRBD1. Germline CDR1 reads LNHDA; CDR2 reads SQIVND (reference sequence). V was pared by 5 bases and J by 1 base, with 8 bases of the junction left unmatched. The CDR3 has 16 residues. DNA for the CDR3: TGTGCCAGTAGTGCTCAGGGGGGCTTCAGCAATCAGCCCCAGCATTTT. Its translation is CASSAQGGFSNQPQHF.

A few counts support this clonotype. The J gene is TRBJ1-4, the V gene TRBV7-2; D is uncertain. The CDR3 consists of 14 residues. The germline V and J ends were trimmed by 3 bases and 8 bases, with 13 bases remaining between them. CDR1 SGHTA and CDR2 FQGNSA come from the germline V gene. The CDR3 loop reads CASSFGGIGEKLFF. The CDR3 DNA follows: TGTGCCAGCAGCTTTGGTGGTATTGGGGAAAAACTGTTTTTT.

The J gene is TRBJ1-5, the V gene TRBV6-2 or TRBV6-3; D gene uncertain. The CDR3 contains 15 residues. CDR1 is MNHEY, CDR2 SVGEGT, per germline. V was shortened by 2 bases and J by 9 bases, with 17 bases between the two germline ends. The CDR3 sequence: CASSYRDGGLGPQHF. DNA for the CDR3: TGTGCCAGCAGTTACCGTGACGGCGGGTTAGGGCCCCAGCATTTT.

This clonotype appeared a few times. The chain uses TRBV5-5 and TRBJ1-5; D perhaps matches TRBD1 (6 bases). CDR1 SGHKS and CDR2 YYEKEE come from the germline V gene (reference sequence). With 4 bases removed from V and 7 bases from J, the gap between germline ends came to 15 bases. CDR3 size: 14 residues. Written as DNA, the CDR3 is TGTGCCAGCAGCGTGAGCAGGGGAGGCCAGCCCCAGCATTTT. Its protein is CASSVSRGGQPQHF.

This chain links TRBV11-3 with TRBJ2-1; D uncertain. Trimming stripped 3 bases from V and 7 bases from J, with 10 bases between. CDR1 and CDR2 from the germline V gene are SGHNT and YENEEA. The CDR3 covers 13 residues. In DNA, the CDR3 is TGTGCCAGCAGCTTGGGCTTTCCTAATGAGCAGTTCTTC. Its translation: CASSLGFPNEQFF.

This clonotype was seen ten or more times. The rearrangement links TRBV7-2 to TRBJ1-5, with TRBD1 identical over 8 bases. The trim removed 6 bases at V and 3 bases at J, leaving 7 bases unmatched. Germline loops: CDR1 SGHTA, CDR2 FQGNSA. The CDR3 runs to 15 residues. CDR3 DNA: TGTGCCAGCAGTCCAGGGGGCGGGAACAATCAGCCCCAGCATTTT. Amino acid sequence: CASSPGGGNNQPQHF.

The chain combines TRBV5-1 with TRBJ2-3; 12 nucleotides agree with TRBD1. CDR1 and CDR2 from the germline V gene are SGHRS and YFSETQ. This CDR3 has 16 amino acids. Trimming cost V 4 bases and J 5 bases; bases outside gene matches: 8. This CDR3 is CASSAGTGGLVDTQYF. The DNA of the CDR3 is TGCGCCAGCAGCGCCGGGACAGGGGGCTTGGTAGATACGCAGTATTTT.

The J gene is TRBJ2-1, the V gene TRBV7-3; no clear D gene. Deletions cut 5 bases from V and 2 bases from J, with 10 bases between. The CDR3 totals 14 residues. Germline loops: CDR1 SGHTA, CDR2 FQGTGA. The CDR3 DNA is TGTGCCAGCAGCCCCGCGCCTACCTACAATGAGCAGTTCTTC. Residues: CASSPAPTYNEQFF.

CDR3 residues: CAISELTSGAYSTDTQYF. The CDR3 DNA is TGTGCCATCAGTGAGCTGACTAGCGGGGCCTATAGCACAGATACGCAGTATTTT. This sequence joins TRBV10-3 and TRBJ2-3; 11 nucleotides agree with TRBD2. In germline, CDR1 is ENHRY, CDR2 SYGVKD. Trimming removed 2 bases from V and 0 bases from J; junction bases left unmatched: 7. The CDR3 is 18 amino acids.

This clonotype is termed medium-sized (0.01 to 0.1%). The V gene is TRBV7-2, the J gene TRBJ2-2; D may be TRBD1 (7 bases). V dropped 7 bases and J dropped 4 bases, with 25 bases sitting between them. Germline CDR1 and CDR2: SGHTA and FQGNSA. CDR3 length: 18 residues. CDR3 in DNA: TGTGCCAGCACCAAACACAAATGGACAGGAGGGTTCACCGGGGAGCTGTTTTTT. Amino acids: CASTKHKWTGGFTGELFF.

V gene TRBV3-1 combines with J gene TRBJ1-5; possibly TRBD1 for D (6 bases). This CDR3 is built from 15 residues. The germline V gene encodes CDR1 LGHDT and CDR2 YNNKEL (reference sequence). Between the trimmed V and J ends, which lost 5 bases and 0 bases, there was a span of 11 bases. CDR3 sequence reads: CASSSQGNSNQPQHF. The CDR3 bases are TGTGCCAGCAGCTCGCAGGGGAATAGCAATCAGCCCCAGCATTTT. The full variable domain, with the rest looked up from reference TRBV3-1 and TRBJ1-5, is DTAVSQTPKYLVTQMGNDKSIKCEQNLGHDTMYWYKQDSKKFLKIMFSYNNKELIINETVPNRFSPKSPDKAHLNLHINSLELGDSAVYFCASSSQGNSNQPQHFGDGTRLSIL.

The rearrangement joins TRBV5-6 to TRBJ1-2; 7 bases are a match to TRBD1. The CDR3 covers 13 residues. The V gene's germline CDR1 is SGHDT and CDR2 YYEEEE. Trimming removed 4 bases from V and 2 bases from J; junction bases left unmatched: 2. CDR3 loop: CASSVDRNYGYTF. The CDR3 DNA sequence: TGTGCCAGCAGCGTGGACAGGAACTATGGCTACACCTTC.

This chain links TRBV20-1 with TRBJ1-5; D is ambiguous. The V and J ends lost 1 base and 5 bases respectively, with 9 bases between them. In germline, CDR1 is DFQATT, CDR2 SNEGSKA (reference sequence). This CDR3 region has 13 residues. Here the CDR3 reads CSARVGRDQPQHF. The DNA for the CDR3 is TGCAGTGCTAGAGTCGGCAGAGATCAGCCCCAGCATTTT.

A few counts support this clonotype. The V and J genes are TRBV7-2 and TRBJ1-1, with 10 bases matching TRBD1. Trimming took 5 bases from V and 0 from J; bases not matched to a gene: 6. CDR1 is SGHTA and CDR2 is FQGNSA in the germline V gene. The CDR3 extends over 16 amino acids. DNA for the CDR3: TGTGCCAGCAGCCCCCGGGACAGGGGTATGAACACTGAAGCTTTCTTT. The encoded protein is CASSPRDRGMNTEAFF.

This clonotype was observed a few times. The rearrangement joins TRBV6-1 to TRBJ2-1, with D possibly matching TRBD1 (7 bases). Germline CDR1 and CDR2: MNHNS and SASEGT. V was shortened by 3 bases and J by 10 bases, with 16 bases between the two germline ends. CDR3 length equals 14 residues. CDR3 protein: CASSDASRGVEQFF. CDR3 bases: TGTGCCAGCAGTGACGCTTCCAGGGGGGTAGAGCAGTTCTTC.

This clonotype was seen repeatedly, ten times or more. J is TRBJ1-5 and V is TRBV12-3 or TRBV12-4; D is undetermined. The CDR3 sequence is 13 residues long. V was clipped by 7 bases and J by 5 bases, with 12 bases between them. CDR3 DNA: TGTGCCAGCATCCAAGGGCCCGATCAGCCCCAGCATTTT. Translation gives CASIQGPDQPQHF.

This clonotype showed up just a few times. The J gene is TRBJ1-1, the V gene TRBV7-9, with TRBD1 matching over 8 bases. Germline V lookup: CDR1 SEHNR, CDR2 FQNEAQ (reference sequence). The CDR3 runs to 15 residues. The V and J ends lost 5 bases and 4 bases, in that order; junction bases with no gene match: 9. CDR3 DNA: TGTGCCAGCAGCCCGCCGACAGGGGAGGGCACTGAAGCTTTCTTT. Its translation is CASSPPTGEGTEAFF.

The V call is TRBV28, the J call TRBJ1-4; TRBD1 matches at 10 bases. CDR3 length: 14 residues. Per germline, CDR1 MDHEN and CDR2 SYDVKM. V was pared by 8 bases and J by 6 bases, with 6 bases of the junction left unmatched. This CDR3 reads CASLTGTGDEKLFF. The CDR3 DNA follows: TGTGCCAGCTTAACCGGGACAGGGGATGAAAAACTGTTTTTT. Full variable domain (outside the CDR3, taken from reference TRBV28 and TRBJ1-4): DVKVTQSSRYLVKRTGEKVFLECVQDMDHENMFWYRQDPGLGLRLIYFSYDVKMKEKGDIPEGYSVSREKKERFSLILESASTNQTSMYLCASLTGTGDEKLFFGSGTQLSVL.

This rearrangement joins TRBV12-3 or TRBV12-4 to TRBJ1-1; no definite D call. Trimming took off 0 bases at V and 3 bases at J, with 11 bases between the two ends. CDR3 length: 15 amino acids. CDR3 nucleotides: TGTGCCAGCAGTTTAGCCGGGTCCGGGGACACTGAAGCTTTCTTT. Amino acids: CASSLAGSGDTEAFF.

The chain employs TRBV19 and TRBJ1-1; no reliable D call. V was shortened by 4 bases and J by 4 bases, with 10 bases between the two germline ends. Germline loops: CDR1 LNHDA, CDR2 SQIVND (reference sequence). The CDR3 has 13 residues. The CDR3 coding sequence is TGTGCCAGTAGTAGATCATCTCTCACTGAAGCTTTCTTT. Its protein product is CASSRSSLTEAFF.